This TCR beta chain was sequenced during a study of T cells in Graves' hyperthyroidism and ophthalmopathy. Amplified TCR beta CDR3 regions came from RNA transcripts. First-round RT-PCR targeting the TCR CDR3 was performed with the HTBI primer set. MiXCR, applied by TCRdb to the multiplex PCR reads, yields one record per CDR3 protein. This sample has some 490,000 distinct CDR3 sequences; 15% to 20% occur once, and the top ten carry roughly 29%. A patient was excluded if there was uncontrolled infection, other autoimmune disease, pregnancy or lactation. The CDR3 loop spans 15 amino acids. Germline loops: CDR1 MNHNS, CDR2 SASEGT. V lost 6 bases, J lost 5 bases, and 10 bases stayed unmatched. This clonotype was counted ten times or more. Its antigen remains unknown. The study's findings and limits: Within blood appeared most thyroid clonotypes that had expanded above 0.001.

V gene TRBV6-1 combines with J gene TRBJ2-3, with 8 bases that match TRBD2. Sequencing input: blood. The receptor was derived from a woman in her twenties or thirties with Graves' ophthalmopathy. The CDR3 sequence: CASRDRTSLRDTQYF. The DNA of the CDR3 is TGTGCCAGCAGGGATCGGACTAGCCTGAGAGATACGCAGTATTTT.